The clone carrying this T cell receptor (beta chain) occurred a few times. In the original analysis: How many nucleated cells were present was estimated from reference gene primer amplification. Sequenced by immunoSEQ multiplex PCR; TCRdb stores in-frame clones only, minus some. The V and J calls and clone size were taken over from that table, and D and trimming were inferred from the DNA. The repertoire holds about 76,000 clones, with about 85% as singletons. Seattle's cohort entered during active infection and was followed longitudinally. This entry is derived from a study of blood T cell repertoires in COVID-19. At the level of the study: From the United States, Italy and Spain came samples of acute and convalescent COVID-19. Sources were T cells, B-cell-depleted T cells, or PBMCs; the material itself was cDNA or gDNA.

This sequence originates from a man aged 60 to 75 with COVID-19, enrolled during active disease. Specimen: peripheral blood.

The CDR3 DNA follows: TGTGCCAGCAGCGACGCGGGGCTGAGCACTGAAGCTTTCTTT. It yields the protein CASSDAGLSTEAFF. The chain combines TRBV7-9 with TRBJ1-1; tentative D call: TRBD1 (5 bases). The V gene's germline CDR1 is SEHNR and CDR2 FQNEAQ (reference sequence). The V gene lost 5 bases and the J gene lost 4 bases, with 14 bases spanning the gap. The length of the CDR3 is 14 residues.